This section outlines one T cell receptor beta chain sequence together with its context. This clone was picked up a small number of times. No antigen is known for it. The sample holds no much larger clone one base away, and base qualities are not on file. This sample is drawn from a study of beta chain features in type 1 diabetes (dated by TCRdb to between 2017 and 2018). With regard to the full study: Mean age, gender distribution, total cell number and subset yield did not differ between patients and healthy donors. Whereas all 30 or so donors provided naive and central memory subsets, regulatory and stem cell-like memory subsets were isolated from just 8 patients and roughly 8 healthy donors. A total of 85 million to 140 million sorted cells were examined across all samples, and a strong correlation was observed between cell number per subset and RNA yield. The study compared TCRB repertoires of sorted circulating CD4+ T cell subsets between recently diagnosed type 1 diabetes patients and matched healthy donors. Broad study findings and their caveats: At VDJ recombination sites, type 1 diabetes patients had fewer insertions and more deleted nucleotides, which implies abnormalities in thymic rearrangement. Because cDNA rather than genomic DNA was sequenced, highly expressing activated cells could have been over-represented, although no difference in activation and CD3 levels was found between groups. HLA sub-analyses involved small numbers of individuals, so any influence of HLA type on TCRB rearrangement remained unresolved. A moderate but significant shortening of TCRB CDR3 length was observed in type 1 diabetes patients in all four CD4+ subsets. PCR might favor shorter templates, but patient and control samples were amplified and corrected together, so any skew would affect both groups equally. Naive, central memory and regulatory TCRB repertoires appeared to be more alike among patients than among healthy donors.

The entire amount of isolated RNA was reverse transcribed using the High Capacity cDNA Reverse Transcription Kit, so the sequenced TCRB transcripts were expressed ones. For stem cell-like memory T cell samples, survey-depth immunoSEQ sequencing was used, averaging around 1 million total reads per sample. After sorted cells were lysed in RLT buffer, RNA was extracted with DNase-treated RNeasy Micro or Mini kits, with the choice depending on cell number. To prevent cross-contamination, every cell subset was processed on its own, while patient and healthy donor samples were processed together. The immunoSEQ multiplex PCR was used to amplify TCRB sequences from cDNA, generating 87-bp fragments that spanned the CDR3 region. Sequencing of the amplicons was performed on the Illumina HiSeq platform. Concerning the study's data processing: Synthetic template baselines were used to correct PCR bias computationally, reads within Hamming distance 2 were collapsed, and singletons that could not be merged were discarded. By aligning reads against IMGT, V, D and J genes, CDR3 length, and insertions or deletions at six rearrangement sites were assigned. Within each subset, clonotype counts were normalized to sorted cell number, and only after that were true diversity and Gini coefficients computed with the tcR R package. Repertoire sharing was quantified using the overlap coefficient calculated on TCRB nucleotide sequences. Imported from immuneACCESS, the table was reduced by TCRdb to in-frame sequences with V and J called. These copies leave out some clones; in studies compared against another copy, an unresolved V gene accounts for under half, and the cause of the remainder is not known. V and J calls and clone size come straight from that table; D and trimming were deduced from the DNA. The sample data list tens of thousands of clones, and 68% of these were observed just once. Of the sample, 1.1% is held by the ten largest clones.

A single peripheral blood draw of about 116 mL on average was collected from each donor into heparinised tubes. A BD FACSAria II and a panel including CD45RO, CCR7, CD25, CD127, CD95 and CD27 were used to sort naive, central memory, regulatory and stem cell-like memory CD4+ T cells. Purity was above 98% for every sorted population. PBMCs were isolated right away by Lymphoprep density gradient centrifugation and were stained directly, without culture. To minimize batch effects, samples were stained and sorted in pairs, one healthy donor with one patient per experiment. Deletion took 1 base off V and 8 bases off J, with a span of 8 bases between the germline ends. The CDR3 has 12 amino acids, counting the end cysteine and phenylalanine. The CDR3 DNA has 36 bases and is translated from base 1. CDR1 and CDR2 (MGHDK, SYGVNS) derive from the germline V gene.

The chain links TRBV25-1 with TRBJ1-2; no D gene call is confident. Sequences were obtained from stem cell memory CD4+ T cells from blood. This sample's cell subset or site label indicates: stem cell-like memory CD4+ T cells. The receptor was isolated from a woman in her 40s with type 1 diabetes. The sequence in DNA is TGTGCCAGCAGTGAATCTTTCGGGGGCTACACCTTC. It translates to CASSESFGGYTF.